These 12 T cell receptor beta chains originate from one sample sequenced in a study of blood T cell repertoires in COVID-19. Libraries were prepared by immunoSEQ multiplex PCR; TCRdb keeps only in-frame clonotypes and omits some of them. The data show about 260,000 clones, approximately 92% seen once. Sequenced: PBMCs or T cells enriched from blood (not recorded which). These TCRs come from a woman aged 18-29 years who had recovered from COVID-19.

CDR3 loop: CASSLNTLTYEQYF. The DNA for the CDR3 is TGTGCCAGCAGCTTAAACACCCTGACTTACGAGCAGTACTTC. This chain connects TRBV7-2 to TRBJ2-7; unclear D gene. V gave up 2 bases and J gave up 4 bases, with 12 bases separating them. Germline loops: CDR1 SGHTA, CDR2 FQGNSA. The CDR3 loop spans 14 amino acids.

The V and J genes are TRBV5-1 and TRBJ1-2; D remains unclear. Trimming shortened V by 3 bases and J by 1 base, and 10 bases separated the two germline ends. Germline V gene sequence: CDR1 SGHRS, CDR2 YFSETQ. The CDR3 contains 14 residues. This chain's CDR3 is CASSSNSGNYGYTF. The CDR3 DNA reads TGCGCCAGCAGCTCTAATAGCGGTAACTATGGCTACACCTTC. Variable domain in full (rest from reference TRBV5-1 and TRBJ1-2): KAGVTQTPRYLIKTRGQQVTLSCSPISGHRSVSWYQQTPGQGLQFLFEYFSETQRNKGNFPGRFSGRQFSNSRSEMNVSTLELGDSALYLCASSSNSGNYGYTFGSGTRLTVV.

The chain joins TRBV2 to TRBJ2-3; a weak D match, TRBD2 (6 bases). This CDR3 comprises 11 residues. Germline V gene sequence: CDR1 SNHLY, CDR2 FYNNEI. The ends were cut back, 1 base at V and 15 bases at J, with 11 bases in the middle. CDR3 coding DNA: TGTGCCAGCAGTGAAGGGACTATTCAATATTTT. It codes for CASSEGTIQYF.

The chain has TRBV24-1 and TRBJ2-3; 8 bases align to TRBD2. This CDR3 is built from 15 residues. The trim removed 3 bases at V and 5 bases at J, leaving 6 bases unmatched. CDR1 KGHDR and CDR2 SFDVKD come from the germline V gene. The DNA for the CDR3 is TGTGCCACCAGTGATCCCGGGGGGGAGGGAGATACGCAGTATTTT. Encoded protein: CATSDPGGEGDTQYF.

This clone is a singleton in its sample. The CDR3 is CASSLEVLAGEIQETQYF. The CDR3 DNA sequence: TGTGCCAGCAGCTTAGAGGTGCTAGCGGGGGAGATCCAAGAGACCCAGTACTTC. The chain employs TRBV7-9 and TRBJ2-5; TRBD2 aligns across 10 bases. Germline assignment: CDR1 SEHNR and CDR2 FQNEAQ (reference sequence). This CDR3 is 18 amino acids long. V lost 1 base and J lost 1; bases outside the gene matches: 9.

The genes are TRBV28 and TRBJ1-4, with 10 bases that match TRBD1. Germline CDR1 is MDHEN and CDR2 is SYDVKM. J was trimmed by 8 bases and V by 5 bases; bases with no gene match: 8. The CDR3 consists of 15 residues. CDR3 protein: CASSHPGTGDEKLFF. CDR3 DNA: TGTGCCAGCAGTCACCCCGGGACAGGGGACGAAAAACTGTTTTTT.

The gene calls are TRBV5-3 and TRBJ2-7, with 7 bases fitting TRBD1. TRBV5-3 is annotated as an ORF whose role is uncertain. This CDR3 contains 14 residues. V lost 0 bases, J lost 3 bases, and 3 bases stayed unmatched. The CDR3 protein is CARSLGRGYYEQYF. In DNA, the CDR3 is TGTGCCAGAAGCTTGGGCAGGGGGTACTACGAGCAGTACTTC.

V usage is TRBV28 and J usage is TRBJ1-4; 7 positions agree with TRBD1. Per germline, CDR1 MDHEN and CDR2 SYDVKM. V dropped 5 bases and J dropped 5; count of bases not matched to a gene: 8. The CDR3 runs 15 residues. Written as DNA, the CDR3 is TGTGCCAGCAGTGGGGGGACAGCCCTCAATGAAAAACTGTTTTTT. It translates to CASSGGTALNEKLFF.

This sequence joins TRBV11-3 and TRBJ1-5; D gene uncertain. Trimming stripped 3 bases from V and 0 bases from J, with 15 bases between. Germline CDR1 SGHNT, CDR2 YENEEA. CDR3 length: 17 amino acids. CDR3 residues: CASSLSRTEYSNQPQHF. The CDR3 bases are TGTGCCAGCAGCTTGAGCAGGACTGAATATAGCAATCAGCCCCAGCATTTT.

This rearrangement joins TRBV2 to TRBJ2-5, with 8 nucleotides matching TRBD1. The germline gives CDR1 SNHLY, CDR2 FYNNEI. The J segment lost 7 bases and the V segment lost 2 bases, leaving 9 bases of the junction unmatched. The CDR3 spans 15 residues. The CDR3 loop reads CASSETRGQGVTQYF. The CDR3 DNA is TGTGCCAGCAGTGAAACCCGAGGACAGGGAGTGACCCAGTACTTC.

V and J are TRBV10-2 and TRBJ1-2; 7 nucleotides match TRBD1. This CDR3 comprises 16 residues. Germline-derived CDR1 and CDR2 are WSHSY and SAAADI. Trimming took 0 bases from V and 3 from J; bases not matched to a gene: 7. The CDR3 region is CASSESTGKGYYGYTF. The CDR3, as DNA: TGCGCCAGCAGTGAGTCGACAGGGAAGGGTTACTATGGCTACACCTTC.

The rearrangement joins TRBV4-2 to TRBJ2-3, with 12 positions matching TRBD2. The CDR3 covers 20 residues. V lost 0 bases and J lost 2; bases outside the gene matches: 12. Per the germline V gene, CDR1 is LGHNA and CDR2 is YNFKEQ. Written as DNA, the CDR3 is TGTGCCAGCAGCCAAGAATTCGCTAGCGGGGGGGGAAGAGACACAGATACGCAGTATTTT. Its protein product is CASSQEFASGGGRDTDTQYF.